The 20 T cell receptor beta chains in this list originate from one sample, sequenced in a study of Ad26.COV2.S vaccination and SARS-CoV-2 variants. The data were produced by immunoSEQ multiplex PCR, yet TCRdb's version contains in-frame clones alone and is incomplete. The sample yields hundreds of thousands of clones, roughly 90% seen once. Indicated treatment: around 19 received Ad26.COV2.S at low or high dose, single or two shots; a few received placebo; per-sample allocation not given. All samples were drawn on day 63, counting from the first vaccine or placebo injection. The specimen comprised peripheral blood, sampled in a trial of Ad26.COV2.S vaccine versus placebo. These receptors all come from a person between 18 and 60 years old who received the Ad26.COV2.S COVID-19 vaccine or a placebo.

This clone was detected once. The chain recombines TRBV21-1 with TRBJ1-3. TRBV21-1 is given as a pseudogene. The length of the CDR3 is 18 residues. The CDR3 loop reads CASTNTGVVGDSGNTIYF. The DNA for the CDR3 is TGTGCCAGCACCAACACGGGGGTTGTCGGGGACTCTGGAAACACCATATATTTT.

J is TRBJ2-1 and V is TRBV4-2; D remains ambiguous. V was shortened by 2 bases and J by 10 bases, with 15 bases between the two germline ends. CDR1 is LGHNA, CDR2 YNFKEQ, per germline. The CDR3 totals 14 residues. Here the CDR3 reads CASSQSYWNQEQFF. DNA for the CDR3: TGTGCCAGCAGCCAATCCTACTGGAATCAGGAGCAGTTCTTC.

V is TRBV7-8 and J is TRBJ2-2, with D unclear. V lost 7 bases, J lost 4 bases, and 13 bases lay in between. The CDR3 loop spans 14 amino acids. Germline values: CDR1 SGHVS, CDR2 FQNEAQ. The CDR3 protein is CASILREATGELFF. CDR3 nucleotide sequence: TGTGCCAGCATACTCCGAGAAGCCACCGGGGAGCTGTTTTTT. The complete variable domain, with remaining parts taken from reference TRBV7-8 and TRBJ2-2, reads GAGVSQSPRYKVAKRGQDVALRCDPISGHVSLFWYQQALGQGPEFLTYFQNEAQLDKSGLPSDRFFAERPEGSVSTLKIQRTQQEDSAVYLCASILREATGELFFGEGSRLTVL.

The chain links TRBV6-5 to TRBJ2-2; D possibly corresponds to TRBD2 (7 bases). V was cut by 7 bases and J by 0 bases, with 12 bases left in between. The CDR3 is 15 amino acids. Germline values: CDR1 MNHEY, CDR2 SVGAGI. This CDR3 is CASNRGATNTGELFF. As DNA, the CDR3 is TGTGCCAGCAATCGGGGGGCGACGAACACCGGGGAGCTGTTTTTT.

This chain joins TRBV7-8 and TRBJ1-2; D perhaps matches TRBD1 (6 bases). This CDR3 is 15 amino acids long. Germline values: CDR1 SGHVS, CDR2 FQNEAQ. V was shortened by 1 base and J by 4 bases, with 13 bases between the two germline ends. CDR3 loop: CASSLGGTGIYGYTF. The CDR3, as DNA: TGTGCCAGCAGCTTAGGGGGAACAGGGATCTATGGCTACACCTTC.

The CDR3 bases are TGTGCCAGCAGCTCTCGCTCGAGAGGGGGCTTCCACGAGCAGTACTTC. This translates into CASSSRSRGGFHEQYF. This chain links TRBV7-9 with TRBJ2-7; TRBD1 matches 7 bases. V gave up 4 bases and J gave up 5 bases; unmatched junction bases: 14. CDR1 SEHNR and CDR2 FQNEAQ come from the germline V gene (reference sequence). The CDR3 contains 16 residues.

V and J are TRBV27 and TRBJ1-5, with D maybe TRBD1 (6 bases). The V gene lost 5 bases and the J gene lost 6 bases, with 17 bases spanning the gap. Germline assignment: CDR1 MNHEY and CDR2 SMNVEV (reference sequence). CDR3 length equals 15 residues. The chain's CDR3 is CASSPIPGVGQPQHF. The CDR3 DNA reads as TGTGCCAGCAGTCCGATTCCAGGGGTGGGTCAGCCCCAGCATTTT.

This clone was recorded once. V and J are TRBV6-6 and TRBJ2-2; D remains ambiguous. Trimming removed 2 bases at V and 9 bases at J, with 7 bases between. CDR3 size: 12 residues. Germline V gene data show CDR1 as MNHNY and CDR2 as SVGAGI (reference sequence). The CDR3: CASSYEFWELFF. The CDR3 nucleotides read TGTGCCAGCAGTTACGAGTTTTGGGAGCTGTTTTTT.

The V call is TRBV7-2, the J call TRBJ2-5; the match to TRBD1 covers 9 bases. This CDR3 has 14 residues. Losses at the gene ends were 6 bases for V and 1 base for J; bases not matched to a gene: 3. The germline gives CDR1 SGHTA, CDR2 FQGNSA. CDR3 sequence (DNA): TGTGCCAGCAGTTCACAGGGGGCCCAAGAGACCCAGTACTTC. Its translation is CASSSQGAQETQYF.

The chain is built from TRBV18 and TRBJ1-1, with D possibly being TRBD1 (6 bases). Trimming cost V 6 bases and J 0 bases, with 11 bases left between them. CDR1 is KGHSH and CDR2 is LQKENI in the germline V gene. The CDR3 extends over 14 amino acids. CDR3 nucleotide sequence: TGTGCCAGCTCCCTCGGGGGGCTGAACACTGAAGCTTTCTTT. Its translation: CASSLGGLNTEAFF.

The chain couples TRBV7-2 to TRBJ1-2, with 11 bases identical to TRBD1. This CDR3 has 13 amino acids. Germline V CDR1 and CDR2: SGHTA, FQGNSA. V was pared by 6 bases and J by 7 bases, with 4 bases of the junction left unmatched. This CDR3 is CASRGDRGFGYTF. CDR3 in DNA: TGTGCCAGCAGGGGGGACAGGGGGTTTGGCTACACCTTC. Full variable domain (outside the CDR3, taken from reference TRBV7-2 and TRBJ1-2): GAGVSQSPSNKVTEKGKDVELRCDPISGHTALYWYRQSLGQGLEFLIYFQGNSAPDKSGLPSDRFSAERTGGSVSTLTIQRTQQEDSAVYLCASRGDRGFGYTFGSGTRLTVV.

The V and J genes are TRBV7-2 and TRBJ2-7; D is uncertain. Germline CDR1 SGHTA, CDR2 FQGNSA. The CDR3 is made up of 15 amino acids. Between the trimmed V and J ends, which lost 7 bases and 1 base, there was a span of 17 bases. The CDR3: CASTLYPHPSYEQYF. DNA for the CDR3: TGTGCCAGCACCCTATATCCCCACCCTTCCTACGAGCAGTACTTC. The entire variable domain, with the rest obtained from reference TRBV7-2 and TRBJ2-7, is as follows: GAGVSQSPSNKVTEKGKDVELRCDPISGHTALYWYRQSLGQGLEFLIYFQGNSAPDKSGLPSDRFSAERTGGSVSTLTIQRTQQEDSAVYLCASTLYPHPSYEQYFGPGTRLTVT.

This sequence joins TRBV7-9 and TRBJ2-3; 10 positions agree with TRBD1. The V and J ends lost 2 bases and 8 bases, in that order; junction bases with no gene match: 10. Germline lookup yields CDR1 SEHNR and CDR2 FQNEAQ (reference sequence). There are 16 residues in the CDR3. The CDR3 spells CASSLPGTGVRSTQYF. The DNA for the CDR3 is TGTGCCAGCAGCTTACCCGGGACAGGGGTTCGGAGTACGCAGTATTTT.

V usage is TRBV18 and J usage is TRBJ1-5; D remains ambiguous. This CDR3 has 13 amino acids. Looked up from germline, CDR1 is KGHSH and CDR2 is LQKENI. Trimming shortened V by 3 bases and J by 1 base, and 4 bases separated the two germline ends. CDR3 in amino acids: CASSPLSNQPQHF. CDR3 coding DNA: TGTGCCAGCTCACCTCTAAGCAATCAGCCCCAGCATTTT.

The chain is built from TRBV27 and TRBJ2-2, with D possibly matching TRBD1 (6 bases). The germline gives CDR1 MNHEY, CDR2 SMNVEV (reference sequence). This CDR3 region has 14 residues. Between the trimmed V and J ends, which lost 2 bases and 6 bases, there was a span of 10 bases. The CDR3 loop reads CASSLLGAAGELFF. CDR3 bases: TGTGCCAGCAGTTTACTGGGGGCCGCCGGGGAGCTGTTTTTT.

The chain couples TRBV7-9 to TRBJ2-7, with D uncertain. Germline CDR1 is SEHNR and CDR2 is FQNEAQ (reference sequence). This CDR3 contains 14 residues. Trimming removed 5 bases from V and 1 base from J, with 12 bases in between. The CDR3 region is CASSPDWRSYEQYF. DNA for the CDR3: TGTGCCAGCAGCCCCGACTGGAGATCCTACGAGCAGTACTTC.

The DNA of the CDR3 is TGTGCCAGCAGCCCGAGTGGTGAGGCGGATACGCAGTATTTT. It specifies CASSPSGEADTQYF. The V gene is TRBV7-9, the J gene TRBJ2-3; D is unresolved. The CDR3 contains 14 residues. Germline loops: CDR1 SEHNR, CDR2 FQNEAQ (reference sequence). Trimming shortened V by 5 bases and J by 6 bases, and 15 bases separated the two germline ends.

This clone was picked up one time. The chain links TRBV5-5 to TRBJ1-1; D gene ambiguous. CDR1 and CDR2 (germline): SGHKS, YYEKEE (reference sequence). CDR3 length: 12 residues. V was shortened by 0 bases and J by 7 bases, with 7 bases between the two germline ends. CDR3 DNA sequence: TGTGCCAGCAGCTTGGGATTTTATGAAGCTTTCTTT. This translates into CASSLGFYEAFF. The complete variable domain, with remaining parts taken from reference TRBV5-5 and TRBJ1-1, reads DAGVTQSPTHLIKTRGQQVTLRCSPISGHKSVSWYQQVLGQGPQFIFQYYEKEERGRGNFPDRFSARQFPNYSSELNVNALLLGDSALYLCASSLGFYEAFFGQGTRLTVV.

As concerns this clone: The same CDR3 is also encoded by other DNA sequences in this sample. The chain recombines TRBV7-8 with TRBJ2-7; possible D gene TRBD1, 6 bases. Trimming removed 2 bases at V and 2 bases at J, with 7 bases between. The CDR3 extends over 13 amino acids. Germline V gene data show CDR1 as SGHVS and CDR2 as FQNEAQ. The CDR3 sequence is CASSLRDTYEQYF. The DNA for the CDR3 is TGTGCCAGCAGCTTACGGGACACCTACGAGCAGTACTTC.

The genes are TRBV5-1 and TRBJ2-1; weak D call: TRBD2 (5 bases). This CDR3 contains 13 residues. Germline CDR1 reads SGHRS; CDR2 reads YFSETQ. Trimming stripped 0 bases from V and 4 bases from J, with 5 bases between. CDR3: CASSLGTYNEQFF. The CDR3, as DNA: TGCGCCAGCAGCTTGGGGACTTACAATGAGCAGTTCTTC. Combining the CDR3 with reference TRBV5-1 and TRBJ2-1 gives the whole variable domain KAGVTQTPRYLIKTRGQQVTLSCSPISGHRSVSWYQQTPGQGLQFLFEYFSETQRNKGNFPGRFSGRQFSNSRSEMNVSTLELGDSALYLCASSLGTYNEQFFGPGTRLTVL.